The 4 T cell receptor beta chains below were found in one sample sequenced in a study of pediatric ulcerative colitis. During colonoscopy, one to two rectal pinch biopsies were collected. Method: immunoSEQ multiplex PCR; TCRdb's copy keeps in-frame clones and lacks some. Among more than 10,000 clones, roughly three quarters were seen once, and the ten largest hold over 3.5%. The sequencing sample was made of gut tissue. The receptors were sampled from a boy under 18 who was a control in a study of pediatric ulcerative colitis.

Details on this clone: Other nucleotide sequences in the sample specify the same CDR3. CDR3 amino acids: CASSLAGVSTDTQYF. Here the CDR3 DNA reads TGCGCCAGCAGCTTGGCCGGTGTTAGCACAGATACGCAGTATTTT. V is TRBV5-1 and J is TRBJ2-3; no clear D. The CDR3 length is 15 residues. Germline lookup yields CDR1 SGHRS and CDR2 YFSETQ. Trimming shortened V by 0 bases and J by 0 bases, and 8 bases separated the two germline ends.

This clone was recorded a few times. The J gene is TRBJ2-2, the V gene TRBV5-1; either TRBD1 or TRBD2 may fit D (6 bases each). The V end lost 9 bases, the J end lost 0 bases, and 15 bases lay between the germline ends. The CDR3 has 15 residues. The V gene's germline CDR1 is SGHRS and CDR2 YFSETQ. The CDR3 loop is CATQTGAANTGELFF. In nucleotides, the CDR3 is TGCGCCACCCAGACGGGGGCAGCGAACACCGGGGAGCTGTTTTTT.

This clone was counted only a few times. The V and J genes are TRBV29-1 and TRBJ1-5; 10 bases fit TRBD1. J lost 1 base, V lost 4 bases, and 4 bases had no gene match. This CDR3 has 15 amino acids. Germline V CDR1 and CDR2: SQVTM, ANQGSEA. CDR3 nucleotide sequence: TGCAGCGTTGCCCCGACAGGGGGCAGCAATCAGCCCCAGCATTTT. This encodes CSVAPTGGSNQPQHF. The complete variable domain, with remaining parts taken from reference TRBV29-1 and TRBJ1-5, reads SAVISQKPSRDICQRGTSLTIQCQVDSQVTMMFWYRQQPGQSLTLIATANQGSEATYESGFVIDKFPISRPNLTFSTLTVSNMSPEDSSIYLCSVAPTGGSNQPQHFGDGTRLSIL.

This chain joins TRBV4-2 and TRBJ2-3; TRBD2 aligns across 9 bases. The J segment lost 3 bases and the V segment lost 0 bases, leaving 10 bases of the junction unmatched. This CDR3 spans 18 amino acids. CDR1 is LGHNA, CDR2 YNFKEQ, per germline. CDR3 sequence reads: CASSQEPHSGSRTDTQYF. For the CDR3, the DNA is TGTGCCAGCAGCCAAGAACCCCATAGCGGGAGTCGAACAGATACGCAGTATTTT.